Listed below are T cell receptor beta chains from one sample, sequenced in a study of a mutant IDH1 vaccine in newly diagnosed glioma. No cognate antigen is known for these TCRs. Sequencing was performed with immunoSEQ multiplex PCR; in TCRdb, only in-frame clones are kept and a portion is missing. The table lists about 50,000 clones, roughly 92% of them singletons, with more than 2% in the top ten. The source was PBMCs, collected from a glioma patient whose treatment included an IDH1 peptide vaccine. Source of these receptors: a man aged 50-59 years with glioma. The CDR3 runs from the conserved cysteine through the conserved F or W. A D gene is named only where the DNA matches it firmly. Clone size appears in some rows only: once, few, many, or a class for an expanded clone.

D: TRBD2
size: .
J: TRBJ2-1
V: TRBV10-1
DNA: TGCGCCAGCAGTGAGTGGGGGAAGCGGGGCTCCTACAATGAGCAGTTCTTC
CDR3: CASSEWGKRGSYNEQFF

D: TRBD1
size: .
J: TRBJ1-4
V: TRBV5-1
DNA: TGCGCCAGCAGCAGTAACAGGGGCCCTAATGAAAAACTGTTTTTT
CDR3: CASSSNRGPNEKLFF

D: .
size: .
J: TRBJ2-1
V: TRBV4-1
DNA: TGCGCCAGCAGCCAGGTTGAAACCACTAGCCCTTACAATGAGCAGTTCTTC
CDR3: CASSQVETTSPYNEQFF

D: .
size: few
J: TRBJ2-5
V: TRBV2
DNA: TGTGCCAGCAGTGAAGAGACCCAGTACTTC
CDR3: CASSEETQYF

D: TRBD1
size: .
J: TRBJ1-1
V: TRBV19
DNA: TGTGCCAGTATCCGACAGGGGGCGGCTGAAGCTTTCTTT
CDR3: CASIRQGAAEAFF

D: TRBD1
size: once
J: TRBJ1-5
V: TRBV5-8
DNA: TGTGCCAGCAGCCCGGCGACAGGGGTCGGCAATCAGCCCCAGCATTTT
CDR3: CASSPATGVGNQPQHF

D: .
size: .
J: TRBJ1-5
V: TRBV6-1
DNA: TGTGCCAGCAGTCCTCAGACAGGCAATCAGCCCCAGCATTTT
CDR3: CASSPQTGNQPQHF

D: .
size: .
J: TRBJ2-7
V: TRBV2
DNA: TGTGCCAGCAGTGTTCGTAACTACGAGCAGTACTTC
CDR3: CASSVRNYEQYF

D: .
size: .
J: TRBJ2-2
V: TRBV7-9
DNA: TGTGCCAGCAGCTTCAGGAGGGGGGGCCGCACCGGGGAGCTGTTTTTT
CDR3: CASSFRRGGRTGELFF

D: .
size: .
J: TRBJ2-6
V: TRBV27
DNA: TGTGCCAGCAGGGTGTTGACCTCTGGGGCCAACGTCCTGACTTTC
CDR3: CASRVLTSGANVLTF

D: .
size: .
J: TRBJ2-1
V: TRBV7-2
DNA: TGTGCCAGCAGCTTAGGGTATATTACCGATGAGCAGTTCTTC
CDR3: CASSLGYITDEQFF

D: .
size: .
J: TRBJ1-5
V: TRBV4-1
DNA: TGCGCCAGCAGCCAAGGGCCGGAAAGAGGAAGCAATCAGCCCCAGCATTTT
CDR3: CASSQGPERGSNQPQHF

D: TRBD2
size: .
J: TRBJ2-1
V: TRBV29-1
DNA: TGCAGCATGGGGACTAGCGGGATTTTTAGTGAGCAGTTCTTC
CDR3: CSMGTSGIFSEQFF

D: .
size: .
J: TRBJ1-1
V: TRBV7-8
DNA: TGTGCCAGCAGCGCGGGCCTCCCCGTCTCGAACACTGAAGCTTTCTTT
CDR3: CASSAGLPVSNTEAFF

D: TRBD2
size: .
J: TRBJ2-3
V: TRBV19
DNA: TGTGCCAGTAGTATGGTAGCGGGAGTAACAGATACGCAGTATTTT
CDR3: CASSMVAGVTDTQYF

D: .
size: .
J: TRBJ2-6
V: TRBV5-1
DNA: TGCGCCAGCAGCTTGGTGCTGGTCTCTGGGGCCAACGTCCTGACTTTC
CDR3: CASSLVLVSGANVLTF

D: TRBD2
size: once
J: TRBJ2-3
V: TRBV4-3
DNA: TGCGCCAGCAGTCGGATAGCGGGGGGGTCGAAAGATACGCAGTATTTT
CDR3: CASSRIAGGSKDTQYF

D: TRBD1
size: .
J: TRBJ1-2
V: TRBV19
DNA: TGTGCCAGTAGTAAGGACAGGACCTATGGCTACACCTTC
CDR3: CASSKDRTYGYTF

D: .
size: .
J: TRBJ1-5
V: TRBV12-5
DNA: TGTGCTAGTGCCCGGGACGGCCAGCCCCAGCATTTT
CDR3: CASARDGQPQHF

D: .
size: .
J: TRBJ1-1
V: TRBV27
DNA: TGTGCCAGCGGGGGCATGAACACTGAAGCTTTCTTT
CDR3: CASGGMNTEAFF